The present T cell receptor (beta chain) was sequenced within a study of blood T cells in healthy people across ages. Using a J-beta primer mix together with a sample-barcoded 5' primer, a second PCR was run for about 7 to 12 cycles. TCRdb re-called the 5' RACE reads with MiXCR, one entry per CDR3 protein. The sample lists 800,000 to 950,000 distinct CDR3 sequences, roughly 43% occurring once. The length of the CDR3 is 12 residues. The germline CDR1 and CDR2 sequences are DFQATT and SNEGSKA (reference sequence). V trimming: 6 bases; J trimming: 2 bases; junction bases outside the gene matches: 2. This chain uses TRBV20-1 with TRBJ2-5; 8 bases are shared with TRBD2. The clonotype originates from a young man in good health. Material: blood. CDR3 in amino acids: CSAPGGQETQYF. The CDR3, as DNA: TGCAGTGCCCCGGGGGGGCAAGAGACCCAGTACTTC.